This TCR beta chain is from a study of T cell responses to AZD1222 COVID-19 vaccine. Whole-study findings and limits: Donors were largely white British and mainly female; clonal diversity was possibly underestimated. The repertoires were collected only after the peak T cell response.

This clone was observed a few times. Its specificity is not known. Data came from immunoSEQ multiplex PCR; TCRdb stores just in-frame clones and leaves some out. The table lists some 120,000 clones, more than 70% of them singletons. This specimen was peripheral blood, taken on day 0 of AZD1222 vaccination. This TCR came from an adult in good health.

The CDR3 DNA sequence: TGTGCCAGCAGCGGATACAGGGGCTCCTACGAGCAGTACTTC. Translating it yields CASSGYRGSYEQYF. The chain is built from TRBV7-6 and TRBJ2-7, with 7 bases lining up with TRBD1. This CDR3 has 14 residues. The ends lost 5 bases at V and 0 bases at J; junction bases unmatched: 4. Germline assignment: CDR1 SGHVS and CDR2 FNYEAQ.